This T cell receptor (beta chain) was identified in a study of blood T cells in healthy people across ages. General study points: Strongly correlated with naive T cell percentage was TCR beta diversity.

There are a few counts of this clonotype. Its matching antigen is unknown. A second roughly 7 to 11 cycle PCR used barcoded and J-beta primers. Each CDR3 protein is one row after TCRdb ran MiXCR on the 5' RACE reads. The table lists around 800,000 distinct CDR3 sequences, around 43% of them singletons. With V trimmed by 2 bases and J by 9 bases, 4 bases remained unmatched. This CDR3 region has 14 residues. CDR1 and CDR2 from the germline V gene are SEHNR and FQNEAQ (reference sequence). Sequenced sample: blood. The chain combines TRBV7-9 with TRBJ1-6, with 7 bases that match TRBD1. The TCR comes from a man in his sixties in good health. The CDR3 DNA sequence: TGTGCCAGCAGCTTACCAGGGGGTGGTTCACCCCTCCACTTT. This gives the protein CASSLPGGGSPLHF.